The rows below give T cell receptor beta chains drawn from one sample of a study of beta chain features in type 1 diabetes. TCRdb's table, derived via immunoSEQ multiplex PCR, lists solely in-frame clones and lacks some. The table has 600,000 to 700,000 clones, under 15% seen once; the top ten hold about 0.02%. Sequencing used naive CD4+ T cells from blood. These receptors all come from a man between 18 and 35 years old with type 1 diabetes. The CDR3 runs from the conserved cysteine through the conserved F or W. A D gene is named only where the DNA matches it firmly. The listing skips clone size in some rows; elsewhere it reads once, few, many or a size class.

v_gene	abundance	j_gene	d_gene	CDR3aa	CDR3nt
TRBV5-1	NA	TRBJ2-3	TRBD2	CASSSLAGGTDTQYF	TGCGCCAGCAGCTCTCTAGCGGGGGGCACAGATACGCAGTATTTT
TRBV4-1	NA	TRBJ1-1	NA	CASSQEGQGILRAFF	TGCGCCAGCAGCCAAGAGGGGCAGGGGATCCTCAGAGCTTTCTTT
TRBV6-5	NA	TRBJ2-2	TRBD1	CASSYTTGGTGELFF	TGTGCCAGCAGTTACACCACAGGGGGTACCGGGGAGCTGTTTTTT
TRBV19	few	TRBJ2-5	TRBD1	CASSTRGLETQYF	TGTGCCAGTAGTACCAGGGGGCTTGAGACCCAGTACTTC
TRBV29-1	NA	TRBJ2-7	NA	CSAWDSYSEQYF	TGCAGCGCCTGGGACTCTTACAGCGAGCAGTACTTC
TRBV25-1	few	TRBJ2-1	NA	CATRRTGGEQFF	TGTGCCACCCGAAGGACAGGAGGGGAGCAGTTCTTC
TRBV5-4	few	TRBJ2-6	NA	CASSPGFSSGANVLTF	TGTGCCAGCAGCCCGGGATTCTCCTCTGGGGCCAACGTCCTGACTTTC
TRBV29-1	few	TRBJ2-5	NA	CSVDGAGETQYF	TGCAGCGTTGACGGGGCCGGAGAGACCCAGTACTTC
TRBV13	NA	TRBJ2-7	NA	CASSSTGAGAEQYF	TGTGCCAGCAGCTCCACCGGGGCGGGGGCCGAGCAGTACTTC
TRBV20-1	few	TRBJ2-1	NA	CSASLGNEQFF	TGCAGTGCAAGCCTAGGAAATGAGCAGTTCTTC
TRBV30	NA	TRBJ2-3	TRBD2	CAWSDVAGSSTDTQYF	TGTGCCTGGAGTGATGTAGCGGGGAGCAGCACAGATACGCAGTATTTT
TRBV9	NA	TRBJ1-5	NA	CASSLMGDSGPQHF	TGTGCCAGCAGTCTTATGGGGGATTCGGGTCCCCAGCATTTT
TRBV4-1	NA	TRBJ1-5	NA	CASSQDGPPRGNQPQHF	TGCGCCAGCAGCCAAGATGGTCCCCCTCGAGGCAATCAGCCCCAGCATTTT
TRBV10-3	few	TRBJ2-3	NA	CAIRDSVGTDTQYF	TGTGCCATCAGGGATTCGGTAGGCACAGATACGCAGTATTTT
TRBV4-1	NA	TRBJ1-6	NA	CASSRGRARGAESPLHF	TGCGCCAGCAGCCGAGGGCGGGCCCGCGGCGCTGAATCACCCCTCCACTTT
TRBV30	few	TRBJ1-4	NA	CAWRLNEKLFF	TGTGCCTGGAGGCTAAATGAAAAACTGTTTTTT
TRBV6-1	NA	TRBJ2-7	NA	CASREYEQYF	TGTGCCAGCAGGGAATACGAGCAGTACTTC
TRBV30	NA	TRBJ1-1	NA	CAWSPNTDTEAFF	TGTGCCTGGAGCCCAAATACAGACACTGAAGCTTTCTTT
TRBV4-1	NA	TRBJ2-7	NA	CASSHFDRIQQYF	TGCGCCAGCAGCCATTTTGACAGAATCCAGCAGTACTTC
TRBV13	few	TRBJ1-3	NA	CASARTSGNTIYF	TGTGCCAGCGCCAGAACGTCTGGAAACACCATATATTTT
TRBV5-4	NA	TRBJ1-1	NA	CASSPNPGTPNTEAFF	TGTGCCAGCAGCCCGAATCCCGGGACACCGAACACTGAAGCTTTCTTT
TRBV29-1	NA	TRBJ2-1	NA	CSVEASGDEQFF	TGCAGCGTTGAAGCTTCTGGGGATGAGCAGTTCTTC
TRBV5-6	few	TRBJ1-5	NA	CASSFGFKAQHF	TGTGCCAGCAGCTTTGGGTTTAAGGCCCAGCATTTT
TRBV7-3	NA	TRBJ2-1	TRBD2	CASSVEAGLAGTINNEQFF	TGTGCCAGCAGCGTGGAAGCGGGACTAGCGGGGACGATTAACAATGAGCAGTTCTTC
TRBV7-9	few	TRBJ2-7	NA	CASSFVGVHEQYF	TGTGCCAGCAGCTTTGTGGGGGTCCACGAGCAGTACTTC
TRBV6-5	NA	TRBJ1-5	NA	CASSSRGGEGQPQHF	TGTGCCAGCAGTTCTCGGGGCGGGGAAGGTCAGCCCCAGCATTTT
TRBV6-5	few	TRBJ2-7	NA	CASRPDWTHYEQYF	TGTGCCAGCAGGCCTGATTGGACACACTACGAGCAGTACTTC
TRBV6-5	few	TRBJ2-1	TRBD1	CASSPRTGGYNEQFF	TGTGCCAGCAGTCCTCGGACAGGGGGCTACAATGAGCAGTTCTTC
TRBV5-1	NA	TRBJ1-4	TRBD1	CASSFSGTGEEKLFF	TGCGCCAGCAGCTTCTCCGGGACAGGGGAAGAAAAACTGTTTTTT
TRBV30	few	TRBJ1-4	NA	CAWSVPPAQEKLFF	TGTGCCTGGAGTGTACCCCCGGCCCAAGAAAAACTGTTTTTT
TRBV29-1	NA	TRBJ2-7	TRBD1	CSALPDRGVYEQYF	TGCAGCGCCCTCCCGGACAGGGGGGTATACGAGCAGTACTTC
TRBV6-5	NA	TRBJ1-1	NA	CASSYSLRLPEAFF	TGTGCCAGCAGTTACTCGTTGAGGTTACCTGAAGCTTTCTTT
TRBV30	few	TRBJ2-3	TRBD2	CAWSVLSGGTETQYF	TGTGCCTGGAGTGTACTGTCGGGGGGTACAGAGACGCAGTATTTT